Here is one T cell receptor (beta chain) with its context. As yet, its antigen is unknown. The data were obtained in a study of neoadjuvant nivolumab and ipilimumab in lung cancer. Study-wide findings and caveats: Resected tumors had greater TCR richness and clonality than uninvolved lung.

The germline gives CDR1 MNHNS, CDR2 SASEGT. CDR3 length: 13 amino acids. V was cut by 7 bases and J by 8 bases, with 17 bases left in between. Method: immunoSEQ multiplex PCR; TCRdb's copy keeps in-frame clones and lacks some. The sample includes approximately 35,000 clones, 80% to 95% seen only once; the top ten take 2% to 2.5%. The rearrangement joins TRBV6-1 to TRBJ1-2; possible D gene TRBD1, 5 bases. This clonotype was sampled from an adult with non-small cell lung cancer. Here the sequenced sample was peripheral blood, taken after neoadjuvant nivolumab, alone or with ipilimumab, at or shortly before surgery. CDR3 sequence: CASTDGGVAGYTF. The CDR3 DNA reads TGTGCCAGCACCGACGGGGGGGTAGCCGGCTACACCTTC.